This entry features one T cell receptor beta chain sequence. The data belong to a study of CD4 and CD8 cells across lung adenocarcinoma regions. The CDR3 spans 11 residues. From germline, CDR1 is MNHNS and CDR2 SASEGT. TCRdb re-analysed the PCR reads in MiXCR, keeping a single row per CDR3 protein. The sample records 9,000 to 15,000 distinct CDR3 sequences, approximately 57% being singletons. The patients had localized lung adenocarcinoma, a non-small cell subtype. The chain joins TRBV6-1 to TRBJ2-3; no reliable D call. The J call is doubtful: the DNA matches TRBJ2-1 better. This clonotype originated in a female donor with lung adenocarcinoma. The CD4 and CD8 labels of this study may be unreliable. Sequenced: CD8+ T cells from the center of a lung tumor. CDR3 protein: CASTKGNEQFF. CDR3 nucleotides: TGTGCCAGCACGAAGGGAAATGAGCAGTTCTTC.